This TCR beta chain was observed in a study of control samples from healthy donors and cancer patients. Assay used: immunoSEQ multiplex PCR; TCRdb lists only in-frame clones, some missing. The profile shows approximately 100,000 clones, over 75% of them singletons. This CDR3 comprises 14 residues. V was clipped by 6 bases and J by 7 bases, with 18 bases between them. Germline CDR1 MNHNY, CDR2 SVGAGI (reference sequence). This clonotype originated in a woman under 30 in good health. Sequenced input: blood. The chain has TRBV6-6 and TRBJ1-2; D possibly corresponds to TRBD1 (6 bases). DNA of the CDR3: TGTGCCAGCAGCGATCAAAGAGGGGGGGTTGGCTACACCTTC. Translation gives CASSDQRGGVGYTF.